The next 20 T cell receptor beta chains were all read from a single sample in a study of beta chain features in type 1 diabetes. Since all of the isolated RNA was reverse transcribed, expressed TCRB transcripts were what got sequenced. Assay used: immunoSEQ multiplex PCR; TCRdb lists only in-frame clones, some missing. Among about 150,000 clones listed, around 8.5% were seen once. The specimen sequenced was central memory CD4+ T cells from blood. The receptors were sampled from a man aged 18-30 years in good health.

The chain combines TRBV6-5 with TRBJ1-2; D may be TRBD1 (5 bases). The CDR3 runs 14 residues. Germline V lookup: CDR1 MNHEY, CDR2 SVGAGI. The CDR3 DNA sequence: TGTGCAGTCCGCAAAGGGGCGGAGAACTATGGCTACACCTTC. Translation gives CAVRKGAENYGYTF.

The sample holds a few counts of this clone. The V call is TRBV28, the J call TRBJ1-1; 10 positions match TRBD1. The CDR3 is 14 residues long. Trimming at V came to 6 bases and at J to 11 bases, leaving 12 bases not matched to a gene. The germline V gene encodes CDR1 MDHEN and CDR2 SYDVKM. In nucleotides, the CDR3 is TGTGCCAGCAGCCTATGGGATGGGACAGGGGTTGCTTTCTTT. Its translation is CASSLWDGTGVAFF.

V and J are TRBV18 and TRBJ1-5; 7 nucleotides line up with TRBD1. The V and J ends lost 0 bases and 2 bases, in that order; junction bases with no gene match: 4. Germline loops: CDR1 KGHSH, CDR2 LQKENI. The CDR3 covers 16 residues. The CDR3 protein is CASSPPGDSRNQPQHF. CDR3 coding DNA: TGTGCCAGCTCACCACCTGGGGACAGCCGCAATCAGCCCCAGCATTTT.

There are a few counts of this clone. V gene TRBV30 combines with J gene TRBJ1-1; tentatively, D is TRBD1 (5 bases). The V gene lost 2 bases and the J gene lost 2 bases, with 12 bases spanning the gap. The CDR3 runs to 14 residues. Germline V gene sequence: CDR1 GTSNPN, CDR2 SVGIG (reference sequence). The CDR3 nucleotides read TGTGCCTGGAGTAAAGGGGCAGTAAACACTGAAGCTTTCTTT. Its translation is CAWSKGAVNTEAFF.

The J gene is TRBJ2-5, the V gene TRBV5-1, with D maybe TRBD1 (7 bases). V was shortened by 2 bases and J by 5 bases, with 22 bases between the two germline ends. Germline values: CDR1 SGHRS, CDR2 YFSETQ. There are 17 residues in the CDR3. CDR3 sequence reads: CASSLGYGTAGSETQYF. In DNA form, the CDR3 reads TGCGCCAGCAGCTTAGGATATGGGACAGCGGGTTCCGAGACCCAGTACTTC.

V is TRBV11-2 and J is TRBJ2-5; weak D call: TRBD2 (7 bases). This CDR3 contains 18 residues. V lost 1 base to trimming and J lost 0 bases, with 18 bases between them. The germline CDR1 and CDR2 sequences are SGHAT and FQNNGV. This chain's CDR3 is CASSLGVSGGLYQETQYF. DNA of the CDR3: TGTGCCAGCAGCTTAGGTGTTTCGGGGGGCTTGTACCAAGAGACCCAGTACTTC.

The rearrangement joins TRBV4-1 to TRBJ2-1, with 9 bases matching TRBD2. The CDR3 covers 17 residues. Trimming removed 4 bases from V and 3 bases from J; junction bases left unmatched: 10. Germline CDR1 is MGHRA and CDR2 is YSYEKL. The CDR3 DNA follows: TGCGCCAGCAGCCGGATTAATAGCGGGGGTGGCTACAATGAGCAGTTCTTC. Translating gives CASSRINSGGGYNEQFF.

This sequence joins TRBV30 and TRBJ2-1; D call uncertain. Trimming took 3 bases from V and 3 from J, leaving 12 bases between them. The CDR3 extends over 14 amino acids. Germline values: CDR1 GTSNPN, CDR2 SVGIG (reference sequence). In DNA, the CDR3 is TGTGCCTGGAGGAACCCCCTGCGCTACAATGAGCAGTTCTTC. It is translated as CAWRNPLRYNEQFF.

The CDR3 DNA follows: TGTGCCAGCAGCGCCGGACAGGGAATCACTGGTAACACTGAAGCTTTCTTT. The encoded protein is CASSAGQGITGNTEAFF. The V call is TRBV9, the J call TRBJ1-1; 8 bases are shared with TRBD1. Germline lookup yields CDR1 SGDLS and CDR2 YYNGEE. Trimming cost V 3 bases and J 2 bases; bases outside gene matches: 12. The CDR3 loop spans 17 amino acids.

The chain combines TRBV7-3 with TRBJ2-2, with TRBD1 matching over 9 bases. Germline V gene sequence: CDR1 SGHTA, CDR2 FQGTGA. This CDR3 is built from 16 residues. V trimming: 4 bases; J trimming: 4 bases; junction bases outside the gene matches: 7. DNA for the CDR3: TGTGCCAGCAGCTCTACAGGGGGCGCGGGCACCGGGGAGCTGTTTTTT. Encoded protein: CASSSTGGAGTGELFF. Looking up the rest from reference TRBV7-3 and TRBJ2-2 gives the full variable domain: GAGVSQTPSNKVTEKGKYVELRCDPISGHTALYWYRQSLGQGPEFLIYFQGTGAADDSGLPNDRFFAVRPEGSVSTLKIQRTERGDSAVYLCASSSTGGAGTGELFFGEGSRLTVL.

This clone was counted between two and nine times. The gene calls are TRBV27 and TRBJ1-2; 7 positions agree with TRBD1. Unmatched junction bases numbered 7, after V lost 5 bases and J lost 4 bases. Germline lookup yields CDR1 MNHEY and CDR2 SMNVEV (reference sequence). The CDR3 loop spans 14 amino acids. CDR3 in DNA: TGTGCCAGCAGTACCGGACAGGACGGCTATGGCTACACCTTC. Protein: CASSTGQDGYGYTF.

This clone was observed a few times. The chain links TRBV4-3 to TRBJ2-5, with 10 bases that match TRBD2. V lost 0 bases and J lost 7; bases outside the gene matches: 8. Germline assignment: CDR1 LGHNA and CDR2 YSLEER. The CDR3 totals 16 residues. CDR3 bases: TGCGCCAGCAGCCAAGATGAGAGGACTAGCGGAGGGACCCAGTACTTC. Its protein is CASSQDERTSGGTQYF.

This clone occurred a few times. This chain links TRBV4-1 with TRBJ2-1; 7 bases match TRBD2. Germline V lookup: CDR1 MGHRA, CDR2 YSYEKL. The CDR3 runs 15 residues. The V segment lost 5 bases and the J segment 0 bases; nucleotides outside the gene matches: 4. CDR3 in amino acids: CASSDRLASYNEQFF. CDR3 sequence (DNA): TGCGCCAGCAGCGACCGACTAGCCTCCTACAATGAGCAGTTCTTC.

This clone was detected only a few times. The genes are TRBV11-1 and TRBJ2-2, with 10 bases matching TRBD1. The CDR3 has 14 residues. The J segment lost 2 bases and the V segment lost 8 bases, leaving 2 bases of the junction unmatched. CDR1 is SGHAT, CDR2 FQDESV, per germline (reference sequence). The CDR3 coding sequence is TGTGCCAGCGGACAGGGGGTTAACACCGGGGAGCTGTTTTTT. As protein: CASGQGVNTGELFF.

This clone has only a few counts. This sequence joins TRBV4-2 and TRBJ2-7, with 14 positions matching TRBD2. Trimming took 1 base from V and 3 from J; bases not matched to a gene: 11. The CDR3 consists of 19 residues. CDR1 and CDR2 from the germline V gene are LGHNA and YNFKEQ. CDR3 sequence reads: CASSQGTFGTSGGFYEQYF. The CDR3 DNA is TGTGCCAGCAGCCAAGGTACATTTGGGACTAGCGGGGGATTCTACGAGCAGTACTTC.

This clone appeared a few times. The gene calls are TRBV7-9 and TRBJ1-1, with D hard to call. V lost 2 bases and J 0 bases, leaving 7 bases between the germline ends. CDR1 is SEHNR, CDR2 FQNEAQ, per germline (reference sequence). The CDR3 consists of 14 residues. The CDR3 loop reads CASSLTVMNTEAFF. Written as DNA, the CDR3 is TGTGCCAGCAGCTTAACGGTTATGAACACTGAAGCTTTCTTT.

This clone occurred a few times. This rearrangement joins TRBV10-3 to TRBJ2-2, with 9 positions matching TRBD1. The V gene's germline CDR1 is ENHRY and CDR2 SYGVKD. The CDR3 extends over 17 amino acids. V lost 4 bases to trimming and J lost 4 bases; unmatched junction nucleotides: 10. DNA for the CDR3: TGTGCCATCAGTGGCACGACAGGGGGTTCGGTCACCGGGGAGCTGTTTTTT. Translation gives CAISGTTGGSVTGELFF.

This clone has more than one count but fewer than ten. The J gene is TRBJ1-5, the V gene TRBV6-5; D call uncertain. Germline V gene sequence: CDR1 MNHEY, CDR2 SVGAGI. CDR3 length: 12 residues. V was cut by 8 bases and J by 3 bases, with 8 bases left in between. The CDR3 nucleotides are TGTGCCAGCCAACACGACAATCAGCCCCAGCATTTT. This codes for CASQHDNQPQHF.

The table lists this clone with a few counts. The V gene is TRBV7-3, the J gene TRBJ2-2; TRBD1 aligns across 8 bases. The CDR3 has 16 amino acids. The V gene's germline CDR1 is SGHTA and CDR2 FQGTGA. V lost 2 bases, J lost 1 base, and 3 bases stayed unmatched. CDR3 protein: CASSLHGTGNTGELFF. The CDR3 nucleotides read TGTGCCAGCAGCTTACACGGGACAGGGAACACCGGGGAGCTGTTTTTT.

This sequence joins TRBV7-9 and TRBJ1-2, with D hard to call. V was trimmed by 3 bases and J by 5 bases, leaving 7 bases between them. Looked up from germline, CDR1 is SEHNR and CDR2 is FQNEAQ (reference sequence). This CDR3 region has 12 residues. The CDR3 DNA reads TGTGCCAGCAGCTTCCCAGGTTATGGCTACACCTTC. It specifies CASSFPGYGYTF.